This T cell receptor beta chain was sequenced for a study of cytomegalovirus exposure and HLA in healthy donors. Study-wide findings and caveats: The dataset shows that most TCR sequences were rare, while some public TCRs occurred in many donors. Analysis performed later showed TCR beta chains linked to HLA being more clonally expanded than equally common others.

The PCR was carried out with 60 Vbeta primers and 13 Jbeta primers. As processed by the authors: Roughly 10 million shared chains were among around 80 million unique TCR beta chains counted in a later analysis. Assay used: immunoSEQ multiplex PCR; TCRdb lists only in-frame clones, some missing. D and trimming were read from the DNA, whereas the V and J calls and clone size are those reported in that table. The sample lists about 150,000 clones, roughly 77% occurring once. V gave up 0 bases and J gave up 5 bases, with 20 bases separating them. Per germline, CDR1 LNHNV and CDR2 YYDKDF (reference sequence). This CDR3 is 17 amino acids long. In regard to this clone: What it binds is not known.

Specimen: PBMCs. The receptor was isolated from a woman aged 50 to 60 in good health and CMV-seropositive. The chain has TRBV15 and TRBJ2-7; weak D call: TRBD1 (6 bases). This chain's CDR3 is CATSRDSAVTGPHEQYF. CDR3 DNA: TGTGCCACCAGCAGAGATTCCGCGGTAACAGGGCCCCACGAGCAGTACTTC.